One and the same sample provided the 19 T cell receptor beta chains below, sequenced in a study of OX40 agonist ivuxolimab in advanced cancers. This table comes from immunoSEQ multiplex PCR, and its TCRdb copy is limited to in-frame clones, with some not included. Found here are tens of thousands of clones, around 80% of them singletons; the top ten hold less than 5.5%. The sample was CD4+ or CD8+ T cells sorted from blood, taken in a trial of the OX40 agonist ivuxolimab. All receptors derive from an adult with an advanced solid tumor such as melanoma, head and neck, liver or kidney cancer.

The gene calls are TRBV30 and TRBJ2-7; 9 nucleotides agree with TRBD2. The V segment lost 4 bases and the J segment 5 bases; nucleotides outside the gene matches: 6. The CDR3 has 13 amino acids. Germline lookup yields CDR1 GTSNPN and CDR2 SVGIG (reference sequence). The CDR3 spells CAWNRRLADEQYF. In DNA form, the CDR3 reads TGTGCCTGGAACCGCCGACTAGCGGACGAGCAGTACTTC. The full variable domain, with the rest looked up from reference TRBV30 and TRBJ2-7, is SQTIHQWPATLVQPVGSPLSLECTVEGTSNPNLYWYRQAAGRGLQLLFYSVGIGQISSEVPQNLSASRPQDRQFILSSKKLLLSDSGFYLCAWNRRLADEQYFGPGTRLTVT.

The chain joins TRBV10-3 to TRBJ1-2, with a tentative D call TRBD1 (6 bases). In germline, CDR1 is ENHRY, CDR2 SYGVKD. Trimming left V 7 bases short and J 6 bases short, with 15 bases between. The CDR3 sequence is 13 residues long. CDR3 residues: CAINQGIQDGYTF. As DNA, the CDR3 is TGTGCCATCAATCAGGGGATACAGGATGGCTACACCTTC.

The chain links TRBV18 to TRBJ1-5; D is perhaps TRBD1 (6 bases). The germline V gene encodes CDR1 KGHSH and CDR2 LQKENI. Trimming shortened V by 2 bases and J by 6 bases, and 14 bases separated the two germline ends. There are 15 residues in the CDR3. The CDR3 sequence: CASSPFQGIGQPQHF. In DNA form, the CDR3 reads TGTGCCAGCTCACCATTTCAGGGGATTGGTCAGCCCCAGCATTTT. Full variable domain (rest looked up from reference TRBV18 and TRBJ1-5): NAGVMQNPRHLVRRRGQEARLRCSPMKGHSHVYWYRQLPEEGLKFMVYLQKENIIDESGMPKERFSAEFPKEGPSILRIQQVVRGDSAAYFCASSPFQGIGQPQHFGDGTRLSIL.

The CDR3 spells CAISHPDREAVEQFF. The CDR3 nucleotides read TGTGCCATCAGCCATCCGGACAGGGAGGCCGTGGAGCAGTTCTTC. This chain uses TRBV10-3 with TRBJ2-1; 8 bases agree with TRBD1. Trimming took 6 bases from V and 10 from J; bases not matched to a gene: 14. There are 15 residues in the CDR3. Germline V gene lookup returns CDR1 ENHRY and CDR2 SYGVKD.

Details on this clone: One junction end disagrees with the germline gene, perhaps due to a read error. The sample holds other DNA sequences that translate to the same CDR3. The rearrangement uses TRBV6-1 and TRBJ2-1; 12 positions agree with TRBD2. Germline V lookup: CDR1 MNHNS, CDR2 SASEGT. CDR3 length: 15 amino acids. The CDR3, as DNA: TGTGCCAGCAGTGAACTAGCGGGGGGGTACAATGAGCAATTCTTC. Amino acid sequence: CASSELAGGYNEQFF.

This chain joins TRBV2 and TRBJ2-2; D perhaps matches TRBD1 (5 bases). Germline CDR1 is SNHLY and CDR2 is FYNNEI. The CDR3 sequence is 14 residues long. Trimming shortened V by 6 bases and J by 5 bases, and 13 bases separated the two germline ends. The CDR3 DNA reads as TGTGCCAGCAGGCTCGGTCAGGGAACCGGGGAGCTGTTTTTT. It codes for CASRLGQGTGELFF. Complete variable domain (other parts from reference TRBV2 and TRBJ2-2): EPEVTQTPSHQVTQMGQEVILRCVPISNHLYFYWYRQILGQKVEFLVSFYNNEISEKSEIFDDQFSVERPDGSNFTLKIRSTKLEDSAMYFCASRLGQGTGELFFGEGSRLTVL.

The J gene is TRBJ1-2, the V gene TRBV27, with D perhaps matching TRBD1 (5 bases). The CDR3 is made up of 14 amino acids. Per the germline V gene, CDR1 is MNHEY and CDR2 is SMNVEV (reference sequence). Trimming took 2 bases from V and 4 from J, leaving 11 bases between them. The DNA for the CDR3 is TGTGCCAGCAGTTTACAGGGAACGTCCTATGGCTACACCTTC. Protein product: CASSLQGTSYGYTF.

This clone has a handful of counts. The rearrangement uses TRBV5-1 and TRBJ1-5; D gene unclear. The CDR3 sequence is 14 residues long. Per the germline V gene, CDR1 is SGHRS and CDR2 is YFSETQ. Trimming cost V 4 bases and J 3 bases, with 11 bases left between them. The DNA for the CDR3 is TGCGCCAGCAGCCACGACGGCCTCAATCAGCCCCAGCATTTT. It codes for CASSHDGLNQPQHF.

The J gene is TRBJ2-5, the V gene TRBV30; D possibly uses TRBD1 or TRBD2 (5 bases each). The CDR3 sequence is 13 residues long. With 0 bases removed from V and 5 bases from J, the gap between germline ends came to 10 bases. CDR1 and CDR2 from the germline V gene are GTSNPN and SVGIG (reference sequence). The CDR3 DNA reads TGTGCCTGGAGTGTACACAGGAGGGAGACCCAGTACTTC. Residues: CAWSVHRRETQYF.

V usage is TRBV11-2 and J usage is TRBJ1-1; D might be TRBD1 (5 bases). The germline gives CDR1 SGHAT, CDR2 FQNNGV. V shed 1 base and J shed 0 bases, with 12 bases lying between them. This CDR3 has 16 residues. CDR3 bases: TGTGCCAGCAGCTTAGTAGGTGGGGGTATGAACACTGAAGCTTTCTTT. Encoded protein: CASSLVGGGMNTEAFF.

This chain links TRBV6-5 with TRBJ2-5, with D perhaps matching TRBD1 (5 bases). Trimming stripped 6 bases from V and 8 bases from J, with 10 bases between. This CDR3 region has 11 residues. CDR1 is MNHEY and CDR2 is SVGAGI in the germline V gene. The CDR3 nucleotides are TGTGCCAGCAGAAGTCAGGGTACCCAGTACTTC. As protein: CASRSQGTQYF.

This clone has a handful of counts. The V gene is TRBV19, the J gene TRBJ1-2; D gene ambiguous. V was clipped by 10 bases and J by 2 bases, with 11 bases between them. CDR1 is LNHDA and CDR2 is SQIVND in the germline V gene (reference sequence). CDR3 length: 12 amino acids. CDR3 DNA sequence: TGTGCCACCCGAGATCAGAACTATGGCTACACCTTC. Its protein is CATRDQNYGYTF.

This clone appeared a few times. The chain couples TRBV5-4 to TRBJ1-3; D unclear. This CDR3 is 12 amino acids long. Trimming removed 4 bases at V and 2 bases at J, with 4 bases between. Per germline, CDR1 SGHNT and CDR2 YYREEE (reference sequence). The CDR3 sequence: CASSIAGNTIYF. CDR3 in DNA: TGTGCCAGCAGCATAGCTGGAAACACCATATATTTT.

The chain employs TRBV11-3 and TRBJ2-7, with a weak D call TRBD1 (6 bases). CDR1 SGHNT and CDR2 YENEEA come from the germline V gene. CDR3 length: 13 residues. Trimming removed 5 bases from V and 2 bases from J, with 10 bases in between. The CDR3: CASSPTGTYEQYF. The CDR3 nucleotides are TGTGCCAGCAGCCCGACAGGAACCTACGAGCAGTACTTC.

The chain joins TRBV5-5 to TRBJ2-4; 8 bases map to TRBD1. The V segment lost 4 bases and the J segment 7 bases; nucleotides outside the gene matches: 4. The CDR3 consists of 13 residues. Germline V gives CDR1 SGHKS, CDR2 YYEKEE (reference sequence). CDR3 protein: CASSPGTGNIQYF. CDR3 DNA: TGTGCCAGCAGCCCTGGGACAGGTAACATTCAGTACTTC.

Only a few counts were recorded for this clone. CDR3 DNA sequence: TGTGCCAGCAGTTTTGGCCAGGGAAGGGAAAAACTGTTTTTT. Translated: CASSFGQGREKLFF. The chain joins TRBV28 to TRBJ1-4; D is perhaps TRBD1 (5 bases). CDR1 is MDHEN, CDR2 SYDVKM, per germline. The CDR3 is 14 amino acids. Trimming pared 3 bases from V and 8 bases from J, leaving 13 bases between. Full variable domain (outside the CDR3, taken from reference TRBV28 and TRBJ1-4): DVKVTQSSRYLVKRTGEKVFLECVQDMDHENMFWYRQDPGLGLRLIYFSYDVKMKEKGDIPEGYSVSREKKERFSLILESASTNQTSMYLCASSFGQGREKLFFGSGTQLSVL.

The chain links TRBV5-1 to TRBJ1-2; maybe TRBD1 (5 bases). The CDR3 is made up of 14 amino acids. Deletions cut 5 bases from V and 7 bases from J, with 18 bases between. Germline lookup yields CDR1 SGHRS and CDR2 YFSETQ. CDR3 nucleotide sequence: TGCGCCAGCAGGGAGGAGGTACAGGCGCTTGGCTACACCTTC. Its protein is CASREEVQALGYTF.

The rearrangement joins TRBV18 to TRBJ1-5; no clear D. The CDR3 length is 13 residues. V lost 4 bases and J lost 0, with 4 bases in between. CDR1 is KGHSH, CDR2 LQKENI, per germline. The DNA for the CDR3 is TGTGCCAGCTCACTTGATAGCAATCAGCCCCAGCATTTT. It translates to CASSLDSNQPQHF. The full variable domain, with the rest looked up from reference TRBV18 and TRBJ1-5, is NAGVMQNPRHLVRRRGQEARLRCSPMKGHSHVYWYRQLPEEGLKFMVYLQKENIIDESGMPKERFSAEFPKEGPSILRIQQVVRGDSAAYFCASSLDSNQPQHFGDGTRLSIL.

V usage is TRBV6-5 and J usage is TRBJ1-3; D remains ambiguous. The V end lost 3 bases, the J end lost 0 bases, and 9 bases lay between the germline ends. CDR1 and CDR2 (germline): MNHEY, SVGAGI. The CDR3 runs 15 residues. The CDR3 here is CASSYNKDSGNTIYF. The CDR3 nucleotides are TGTGCCAGCAGTTATAACAAGGACTCTGGAAACACCATATATTTT.